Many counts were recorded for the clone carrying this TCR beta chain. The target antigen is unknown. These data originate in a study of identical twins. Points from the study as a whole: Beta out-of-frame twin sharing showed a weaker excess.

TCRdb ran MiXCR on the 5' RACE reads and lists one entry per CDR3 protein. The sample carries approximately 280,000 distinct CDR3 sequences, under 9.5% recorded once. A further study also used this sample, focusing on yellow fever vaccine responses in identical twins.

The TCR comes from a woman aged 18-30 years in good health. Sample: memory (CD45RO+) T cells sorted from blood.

The CDR3 sequence is CSAPDRGGETQYF. The CDR3 region has the DNA TGCAGCGCCCCGGACAGGGGTGGGGAGACCCAGTACTTC. V gene TRBV29-1 combines with J gene TRBJ2-5; TRBD1 aligns across 9 bases. The length of the CDR3 is 13 residues. Germline-derived CDR1 and CDR2 are SQVTM and ANQGSEA. The ends lost 7 bases at V and 5 bases at J; junction bases unmatched: 8.